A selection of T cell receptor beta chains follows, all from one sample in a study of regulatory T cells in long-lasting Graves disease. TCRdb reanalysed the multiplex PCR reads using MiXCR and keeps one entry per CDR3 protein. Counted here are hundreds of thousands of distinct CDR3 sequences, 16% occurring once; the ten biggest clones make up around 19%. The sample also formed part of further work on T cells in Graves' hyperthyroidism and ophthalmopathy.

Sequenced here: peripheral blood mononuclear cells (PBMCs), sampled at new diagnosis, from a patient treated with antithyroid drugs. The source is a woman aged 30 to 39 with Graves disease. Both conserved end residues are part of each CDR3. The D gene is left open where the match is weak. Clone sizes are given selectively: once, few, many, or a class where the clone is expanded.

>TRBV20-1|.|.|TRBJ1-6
CSAPVTAPNSPLHF
TGCAGTGCTCCCGTTACGGCCCCTAATTCACCCCTCCACTTT
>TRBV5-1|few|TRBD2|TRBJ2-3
CASRSRAGSTDTQYF
TGCGCCAGCAGGTCGCGAGCGGGATCGACAGATACGCAGTATTTT
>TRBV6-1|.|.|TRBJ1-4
CASSKDGAATNERLFF
TGTGCCAGCAGTAAGGATGGGGCTGCAACTAATGAAAGACTGTTTTTT
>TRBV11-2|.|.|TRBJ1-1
CASSLDGVVGGTFF
TGTGCCAGCAGCTTAGATGGGGTAGTGGGTGGTACTTTCTTT
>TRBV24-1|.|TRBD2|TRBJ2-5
CAINGRAFNETQYF
TGTGCCATCAACGGGAGGGCCTTTAATGAGACCCAGTACTTC
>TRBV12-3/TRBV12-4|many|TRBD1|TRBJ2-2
CASTPRQGPTGELFF
TGTGCCAGCACCCCCAGACAGGGTCCCACCGGGGAGCTGTTTTTT
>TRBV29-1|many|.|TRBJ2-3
CSVETRLDTQYF
TGCAGCGTAGAGACCCGGCTAGATACGCAGTATTTT
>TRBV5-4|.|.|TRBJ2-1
CASSLVAADNEQFF
TGTGCCAGCAGCTTGGTCGCAGCAGACAATGAGCAGTTCTTC
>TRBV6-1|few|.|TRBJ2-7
CASRQEGSPYEQYF
TGTGCCAGCCGTCAAGAGGGCAGTCCCTACGAGCAGTACTTC
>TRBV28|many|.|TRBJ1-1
CASSFATENTEAFF
TGTGCCAGCAGTTTCGCCACAGAGAACACTGAAGCTTTCTTT
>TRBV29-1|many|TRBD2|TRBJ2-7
CSVTTSGGISYEQYF
TGCAGCGTGACTACTAGCGGGGGAATCTCCTACGAGCAGTACTTC
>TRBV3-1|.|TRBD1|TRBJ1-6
CASSPEPGQGRSPLHF
TGTGCCAGCAGCCCCGAACCAGGACAGGGGAGGTCACCCCTCCACTTT
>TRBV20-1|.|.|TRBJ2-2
CSAHRDGRGGELFF
TGCAGTGCTCACCGGGACGGTAGGGGCGGGGAGCTGTTTTTT
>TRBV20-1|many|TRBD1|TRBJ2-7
CSGQTGVEQYF
TGCAGTGGCCAGACAGGGGTCGAGCAGTACTTC
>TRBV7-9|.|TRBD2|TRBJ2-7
CASSAAPGLGPYEQYF
TGTGCCAGCAGCGCAGCGCCGGGACTAGGGCCTTACGAGCAGTACTTC
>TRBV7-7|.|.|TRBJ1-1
CASSLIVLNTEAFF
TGTGCTAGCAGCTTAATAGTGCTGAACACTGAAGCTTTCTTT
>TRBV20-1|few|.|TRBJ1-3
CSAPVPGVGNTIYF
TGCAGTGCACCGGTCCCGGGAGTTGGAAACACCATATATTTT
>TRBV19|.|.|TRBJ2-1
CASSPSGAEQFF
TGTGCCAGTAGCCCCTCGGGCGCTGAGCAGTTCTTC
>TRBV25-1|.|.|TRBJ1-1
CASNRGGWNTEAFF
TGTGCCAGCAATCGTGGGGGCTGGAACACTGAAGCTTTCTTT
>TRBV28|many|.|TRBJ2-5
CASSLGGADQETQYF
TGTGCCAGCAGCCTAGGGGGGGCAGATCAAGAGACCCAGTACTTC
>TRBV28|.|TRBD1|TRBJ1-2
CASSLEGTGIHGYTF
TGTGCCAGCAGTTTGGAGGGGACAGGGATCCATGGCTACACCTTC
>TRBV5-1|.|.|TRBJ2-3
CASSLASFMRTDTQYF
TGCGCCAGCAGCTTGGCCAGCTTTATGAGAACAGATACGCAGTATTTT
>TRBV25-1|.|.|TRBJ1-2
CAFHRGGLGYTF
TGTGCATTCCACCGGGGGGGGCTCGGCTACACCTTC
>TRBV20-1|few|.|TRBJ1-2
CSARGAGTLGGYTF
TGCAGTGCTAGAGGGGCCGGGACCCTGGGTGGCTACACCTTC
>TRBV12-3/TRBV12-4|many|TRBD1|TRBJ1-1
CAIRGSELSTEAFF
TGTGCAATCAGGGGGTCGGAGTTAAGCACTGAAGCTTTCTTT